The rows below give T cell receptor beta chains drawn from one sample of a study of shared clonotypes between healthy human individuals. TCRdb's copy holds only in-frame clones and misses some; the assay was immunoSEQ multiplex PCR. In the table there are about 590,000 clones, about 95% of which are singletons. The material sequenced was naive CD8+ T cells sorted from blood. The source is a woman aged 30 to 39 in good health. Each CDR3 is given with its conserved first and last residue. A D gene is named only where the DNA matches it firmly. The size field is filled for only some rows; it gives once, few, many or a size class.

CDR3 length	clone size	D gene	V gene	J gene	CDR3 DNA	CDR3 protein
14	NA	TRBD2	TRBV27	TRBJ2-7	TGTGCCAGCAGTTATAGCGGGACCCACTACGAGCAGTACTTC	CASSYSGTHYEQYF
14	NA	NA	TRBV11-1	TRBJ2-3	TGTGCCAGCAGCTTATCGCAGTGGGCAGATACGCAGTATTTT	CASSLSQWADTQYF
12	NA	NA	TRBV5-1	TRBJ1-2	TGCGCCAGCAGCCCCAGGGGTCGCGGCTACACCTTC	CASSPRGRGYTF
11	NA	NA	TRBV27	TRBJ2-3	TGTGCCAGCAGCCCGGGGGATACGCAGTATTTT	CASSPGDTQYF
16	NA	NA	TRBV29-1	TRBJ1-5	TGCAGCGTTGCCGGGGGCGATGTTCTTAGCAATCAGCCCCAGCATTTT	CSVAGGDVLSNQPQHF
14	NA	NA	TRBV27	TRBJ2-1	TGTGCCAGCAGTTTAATTCAGGGTGGGGATGAGCAGTTCTTC	CASSLIQGGDEQFF
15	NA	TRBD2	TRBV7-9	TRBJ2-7	TGTGCCAGCAGCCAGAGACTAGCGGAGATCTACGAGCAGTACTTC	CASSQRLAEIYEQYF
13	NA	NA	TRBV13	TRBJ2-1	TGTGCCAGCAGAGAGGTGATTGGCAATGAGCAGTTCTTC	CASREVIGNEQFF
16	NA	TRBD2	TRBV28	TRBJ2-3	TGTGCCAGCAGTTTTGGACTAGCTTCGATCACAGATACGCAGTATTTT	CASSFGLASITDTQYF
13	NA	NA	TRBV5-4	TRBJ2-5	TGTGCCAGCAGCTGGGAAGCGATGGAGACCCAGTACTTC	CASSWEAMETQYF
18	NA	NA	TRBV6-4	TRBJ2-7	TGTGCCAGCAGTGACTCGAAGCCTAGGTGGCGGGACCCCTACGAGCAGTACTTC	CASSDSKPRWRDPYEQYF
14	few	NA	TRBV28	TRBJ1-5	TGTGCCAGCAGTTTTAGAGAGGGCAATCAGCCCCAGCATTTT	CASSFREGNQPQHF
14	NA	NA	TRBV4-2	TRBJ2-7	TGTGCCAGCAGCCAAGAGGAACAGTCCTACGAGCAGTACTTC	CASSQEEQSYEQYF
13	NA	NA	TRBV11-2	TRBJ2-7	TGTGCCAGCAGCTTATTCGGGCCCCACGAGCAGTACTTC	CASSLFGPHEQYF
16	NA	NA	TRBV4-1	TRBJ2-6	TGCGCCAGCAGCCAAGATCGCCTTGGGGGGGCCAACGTCCTGACTTTC	CASSQDRLGGANVLTF
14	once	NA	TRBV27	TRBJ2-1	TGTGCCAGCAGTTTAGCTACTAGCATCAATGAGCAGTTCTTC	CASSLATSINEQFF
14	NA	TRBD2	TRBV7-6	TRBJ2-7	TGTGCCAGCACCCTGGGACTAGCGGGAGTCGAGCAGTACTTC	CASTLGLAGVEQYF
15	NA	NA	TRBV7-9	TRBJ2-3	TGTGCCAGCAGCCAACCCCTACAGAGCACAGATACGCAGTATTTT	CASSQPLQSTDTQYF
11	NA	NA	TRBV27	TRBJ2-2	TGTGCCAGCATGGAGGGGGGGGAGCTGTTTTTT	CASMEGGELFF
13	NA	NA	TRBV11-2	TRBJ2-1	TGTGCCAGCAGCTTAGGGTGGTACAATGAGCAGTTCTTC	CASSLGWYNEQFF
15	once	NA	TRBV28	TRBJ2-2	TGTGCCAGCAGTTCAAAACAGGGAAGTGACGGGGAGCTGTTTTTT	CASSSKQGSDGELFF
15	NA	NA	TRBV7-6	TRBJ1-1	TGTGCCAGCAGCCAAGGCAGCTTCATGAACACTGAAGCTTTCTTT	CASSQGSFMNTEAFF
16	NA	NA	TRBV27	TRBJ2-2	TGTGCCAGCAGTTTATCCCACTATGATGGTACCGGGGAGCTGTTTTTT	CASSLSHYDGTGELFF
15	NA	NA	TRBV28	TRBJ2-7	TGTGCCAGAAATCTGACGGGCAGGGCGTCCTACGAGCAGTACTTC	CARNLTGRASYEQYF
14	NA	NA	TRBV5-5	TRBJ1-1	TGTGCCAGCAGCTTGGCCGACCTCCCCACTGAAGCTTTCTTT	CASSLADLPTEAFF
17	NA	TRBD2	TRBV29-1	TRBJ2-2	TGCAGCGTTGAAATGTGGGGGGGACGGCAAAACACCGGGGAGCTGTTTTTT	CSVEMWGGRQNTGELFF
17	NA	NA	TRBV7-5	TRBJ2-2	TGTGTCAGAAGCTTATTTAGGCGGGAGCGACCGGCCGGGGAGCTGTTTTTT	CVRSLFRRERPAGELFF
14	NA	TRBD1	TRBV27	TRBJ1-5	TGTGCCAGCAGTTACAGGGGGCCGGCTCAGCCCCAGCATTTT	CASSYRGPAQPQHF
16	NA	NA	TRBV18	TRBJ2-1	TGTGCCAGCTCACCAGCGGAGGGTCGTGCCTACAATGAGCAGTTCTTC	CASSPAEGRAYNEQFF
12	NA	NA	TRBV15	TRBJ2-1	TGTGCCACCAGCAGAGTGGACAATGAGCAGTTCTTC	CATSRVDNEQFF
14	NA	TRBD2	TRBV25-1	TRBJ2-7	TGTGCCAGCAGTGGACTAGCGGGAGGTCTCGAGCAGTACTTC	CASSGLAGGLEQYF
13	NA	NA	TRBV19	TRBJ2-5	TGTGCCAGTAGTATAGACATGGAGGGGACCCAGTACTTC	CASSIDMEGTQYF
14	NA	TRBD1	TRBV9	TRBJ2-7	TGTGCCAGCAGCCTAGGACAGGGATCCTACGAGCAGTACTTC	CASSLGQGSYEQYF
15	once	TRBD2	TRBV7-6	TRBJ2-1	TGTGCCAGCAGCTTAGCTCGCGGACTAGGGAGTGAGCAGTTCTTC	CASSLARGLGSEQFF
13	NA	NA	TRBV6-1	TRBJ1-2	TGTGCCAGCAGTGGACAGGAAAATTATGGCTACACCTTC	CASSGQENYGYTF
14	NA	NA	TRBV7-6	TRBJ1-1	TGTGCCAGCAGCTTAGGAGGAGGAGGGACTGAAGCTTTCTTT	CASSLGGGGTEAFF
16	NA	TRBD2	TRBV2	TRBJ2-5	TGTGCCATCGGGACGGTAACTAGCGAGTTTGTGGAGACCCAGTACTTC	CAIGTVTSEFVETQYF
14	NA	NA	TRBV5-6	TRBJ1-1	TGTGCCAGCAGCTTGGAGCTTCAGAACACTGAAGCTTTCTTT	CASSLELQNTEAFF
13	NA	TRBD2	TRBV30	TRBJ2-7	TGTGCCTGGAGTATAGCGGGAGGGGACGAGCAGTACTTC	CAWSIAGGDEQYF
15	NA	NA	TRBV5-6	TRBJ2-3	TGTGCCAGCAGCCCGGAGGACTCACCCACAGATACGCAGTATTTT	CASSPEDSPTDTQYF
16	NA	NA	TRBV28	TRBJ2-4	TGTGCCAGCAGCCAAGCTAGCGACCTAGCCAAAAACATTCAGTACTTC	CASSQASDLAKNIQYF
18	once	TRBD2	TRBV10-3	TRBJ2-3	TGTGCCATCAGTGAGTCCTCCGGGACTAGCGGGAGTACAGATACGCAGTATTTT	CAISESSGTSGSTDTQYF
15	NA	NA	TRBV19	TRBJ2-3	TGTGCCAGTAGTATAGCGCCAGCTAGCACAGATACGCAGTATTTT	CASSIAPASTDTQYF
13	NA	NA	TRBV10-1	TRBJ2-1	TGCGCCAGCAGTTCCACAGGGAAGCGGGAGCAGTTCTTC	CASSSTGKREQFF
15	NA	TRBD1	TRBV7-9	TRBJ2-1	TGTGCCAGCAGCCCTTCGGGCGGGACAGGGTATGAGCAGTTCTTC	CASSPSGGTGYEQFF
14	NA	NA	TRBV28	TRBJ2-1	TGTGCCAGCAGTTTCCTACGGGTCGGGGGCGGAGAGTTCTTC	CASSFLRVGGGEFF